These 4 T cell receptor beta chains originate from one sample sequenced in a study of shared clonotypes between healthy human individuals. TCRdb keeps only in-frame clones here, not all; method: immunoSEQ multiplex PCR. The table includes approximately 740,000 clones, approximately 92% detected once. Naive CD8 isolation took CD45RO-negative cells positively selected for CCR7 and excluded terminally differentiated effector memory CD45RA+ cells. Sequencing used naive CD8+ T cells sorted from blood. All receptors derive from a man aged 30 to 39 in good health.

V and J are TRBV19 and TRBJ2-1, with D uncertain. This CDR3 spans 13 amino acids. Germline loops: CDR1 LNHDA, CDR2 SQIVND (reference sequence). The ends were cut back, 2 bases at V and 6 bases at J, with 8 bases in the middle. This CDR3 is CASSIQEINEQFF. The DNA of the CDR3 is TGTGCCAGTAGTATACAGGAGATCAATGAGCAGTTCTTC.

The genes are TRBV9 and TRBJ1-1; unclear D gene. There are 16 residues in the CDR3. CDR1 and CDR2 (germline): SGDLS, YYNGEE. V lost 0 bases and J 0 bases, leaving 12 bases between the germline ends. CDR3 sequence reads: CASSVDDGVLNTEAFF. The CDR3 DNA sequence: TGTGCCAGCAGCGTAGACGACGGGGTCCTGAACACTGAAGCTTTCTTT.

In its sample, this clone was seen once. CDR3 DNA sequence: TGTGCCAGCAGGGGTACCACCGGGACAGCGAACACCGGGGAGCTGTTTTTT. This codes for CASRGTTGTANTGELFF. This rearrangement joins TRBV2 to TRBJ2-2; TRBD1 aligns across 7 bases. J gave up 0 bases and V 6 bases, and 10 bases lay outside the gene matches. The germline CDR1 and CDR2 sequences are SNHLY and FYNNEI. This CDR3 contains 17 residues.

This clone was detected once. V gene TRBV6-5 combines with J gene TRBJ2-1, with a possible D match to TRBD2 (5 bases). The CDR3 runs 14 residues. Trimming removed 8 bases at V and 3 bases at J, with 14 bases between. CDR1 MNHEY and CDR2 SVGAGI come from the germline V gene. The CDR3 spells CASAGRENYNEQFF. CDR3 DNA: TGTGCCAGCGCAGGTCGGGAAAACTACAATGAGCAGTTCTTC.